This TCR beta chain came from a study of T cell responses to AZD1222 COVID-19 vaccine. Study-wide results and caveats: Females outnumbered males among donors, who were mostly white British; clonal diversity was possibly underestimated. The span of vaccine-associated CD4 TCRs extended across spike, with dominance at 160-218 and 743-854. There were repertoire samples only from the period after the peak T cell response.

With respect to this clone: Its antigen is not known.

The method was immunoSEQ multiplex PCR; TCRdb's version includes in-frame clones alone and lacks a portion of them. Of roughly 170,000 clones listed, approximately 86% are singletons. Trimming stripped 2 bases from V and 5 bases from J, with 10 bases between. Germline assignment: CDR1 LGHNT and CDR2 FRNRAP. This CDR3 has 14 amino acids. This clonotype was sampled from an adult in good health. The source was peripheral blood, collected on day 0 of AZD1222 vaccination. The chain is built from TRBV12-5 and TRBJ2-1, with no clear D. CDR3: CASGLLLSDNEQFF. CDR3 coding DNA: TGTGCTAGTGGTTTGTTACTGTCCGACAATGAGCAGTTCTTC.